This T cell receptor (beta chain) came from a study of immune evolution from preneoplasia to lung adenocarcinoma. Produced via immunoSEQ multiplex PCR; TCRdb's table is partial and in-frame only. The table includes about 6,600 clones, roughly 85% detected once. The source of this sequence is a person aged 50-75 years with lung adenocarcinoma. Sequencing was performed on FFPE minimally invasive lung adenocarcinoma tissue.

The CDR3 protein is CSVLGQGQGEQFF. The CDR3 DNA reads as TGCAGCGTTTTGGGACAGGGACAAGGCGAGCAGTTCTTC. The gene calls are TRBV29-1 and TRBJ2-1; 9 bases line up with TRBD1. V shed 5 bases and J 10 bases; nucleotides not matched to a gene: 9. CDR3 length: 13 residues. Germline CDR1 SQVTM, CDR2 ANQGSEA.